The 6 T cell receptor beta chains below all came from one sample that was sequenced in a study of blood T cell repertoires in COVID-19 (dated by TCRdb to the early 2020s). Library construction relied on the immunoSEQ multiplex PCR assay. Imported from immuneACCESS, the table was reduced by TCRdb to in-frame sequences with V and J called. These copies leave out some clones; in studies compared against another copy, an unresolved V gene accounts for under half, and the cause of the remainder is not known. This sample lists more than 300,000 clones; around 83% were detected once. Clones ranked in the top ten supply 5% to 5.5% of the sample. Sequenced: PBMCs or T cells enriched from blood (not recorded which). The receptors here all came from a woman in her forties or fifties who had recovered from COVID-19.

V usage is TRBV23-1 and J usage is TRBJ1-2; TRBD1 agrees at 7 bases. TRBV23-1 is marked as an open reading frame, function uncertain. J was trimmed by 6 bases and V by 6 bases; bases with no gene match: 7. The CDR3 spans 13 residues. CDR3 residues: CASRTGSWHGYTF. CDR3 sequence (DNA): TGCGCCAGCAGGACAGGGTCTTGGCATGGCTACACCTTC.

The gene calls are TRBV5-1 and TRBJ2-1; D uncertain. This CDR3 spans 12 amino acids. Trimming pared 0 bases from V and 8 bases from J, leaving 6 bases between. In germline, CDR1 is SGHRS, CDR2 YFSETQ. The CDR3, as DNA: TGCGCCAGCAGCTTGGATCGGGATGAGCAGTTCTTC. Its translation is CASSLDRDEQFF.

The chain has TRBV5-1 and TRBJ1-2; D is possibly TRBD1 (6 bases). CDR1 SGHRS and CDR2 YFSETQ come from the germline V gene. The CDR3 has 16 residues. Deletions cut 0 bases from V and 0 bases from J, with 12 bases between. CDR3 amino acids: CASSLDPRTANYGYTF. The CDR3 DNA reads as TGCGCCAGCAGCTTGGACCCGCGGACAGCTAACTATGGCTACACCTTC.

This chain connects TRBV20-1 to TRBJ2-1; D gene unclear. CDR1 is DFQATT and CDR2 is SNEGSKA in the germline V gene (reference sequence). The CDR3 consists of 11 residues. V shed 0 bases and J shed 10 bases, with 7 bases lying between them. CDR3 nucleotide sequence: TGCAGTGCTAGAGATCAGTGGGAGCAGTTCTTC. It encodes CSARDQWEQFF.

This clone was recorded a few times. This chain connects TRBV7-2 to TRBJ2-1, with TRBD2 identical over 8 bases. The V segment lost 3 bases and the J segment 1 base; nucleotides outside the gene matches: 5. Germline lookup yields CDR1 SGHTA and CDR2 FQGNSA. The CDR3 totals 16 residues. CDR3 DNA sequence: TGTGCCAGCAGCTTCTTAGCGGGGATATCCTACAATGAGCAGTTCTTC. Translated, it gives CASSFLAGISYNEQFF.

The V call is TRBV3-1 (or the pseudogene TRBV3-2), the J call TRBJ2-7; tentatively, D is TRBD2 (5 bases). This CDR3 comprises 15 residues. Germline V lookup: CDR1 LGHDT, CDR2 YNNKEL (reference sequence). V gave up 2 bases and J gave up 2 bases, with 13 bases separating them. The CDR3 DNA sequence: TGTGCCAGCAGCCAAAACGGGAATGTAGCCTACGAGCAGTACTTC. Translation: CASSQNGNVAYEQYF.